These 9 T cell receptor beta chains came from one sample sequenced in a study of blood T cells in healthy people across ages. Sample-barcoded 5' priming and a J-beta primer mix drove a second PCR of 7 to 11 cycles. MiXCR, applied by TCRdb to the 5' RACE reads, yields one record per CDR3 protein. The sample shows roughly 1.4 million distinct CDR3 sequences, roughly 60% of them seen only once. The sample taken for sequencing was blood. All receptors derive from a man between 18 and 35 years old in good health.

This clonotype showed up just a few times. This rearrangement joins TRBV4-1 to TRBJ2-4; possibly TRBD2 for D (5 bases). V gave up 0 bases and J gave up 0 bases, with 21 bases separating them. Germline V gene data show CDR1 as MGHRA and CDR2 as YSYEKL. The CDR3 covers 20 residues. The CDR3 loop reads CASSQEGRARGKLAKNIQYF. The CDR3 bases are TGCGCCAGCAGCCAAGAAGGCCGGGCAAGAGGGAAGCTAGCCAAAAACATTCAGTACTTC.

The rearrangement joins TRBV9 to TRBJ1-1; TRBD1 might be the D (6 bases). Per the germline V gene, CDR1 is SGDLS and CDR2 is YYNGEE. This CDR3 is 14 amino acids long. Trimming took 2 bases from V and 3 from J, leaving 11 bases between them. The CDR3 bases are TGTGCCAGCAGCGTGTCAGGGGTCGACACTGAAGCTTTCTTT. Amino acids: CASSVSGVDTEAFF.

This clonotype has more than one count but fewer than ten. This sequence joins TRBV2 and TRBJ1-6; unclear D gene. The CDR3 is made up of 14 amino acids. CDR1 SNHLY and CDR2 FYNNEI come from the germline V gene. The V and J ends lost 3 bases and 7 bases respectively, with 10 bases between them. CDR3 in amino acids: CASSDEAANSPLHF. CDR3 DNA sequence: TGTGCCAGCAGTGACGAGGCGGCGAATTCACCCCTCCACTTT.

This clonotype appeared a few times. The chain employs TRBV4-1 and TRBJ2-4; unclear D gene. Matching the DNA end better, TRBJ2-7 makes the J call doubtful. This CDR3 contains 15 residues. CDR1 and CDR2 from the germline V gene are MGHRA and YSYEKL. CDR3 DNA: TGCGCCAGCAGTCCCCTTTACACAAAAAGGGTCGAGCAGTACTTC. This translates into CASSPLYTKRVEQYF.

This clonotype appeared a few times. The chain uses TRBV10-3 and TRBJ2-3; TRBD1 aligns across 8 bases. Germline-derived CDR1 and CDR2 are ENHRY and SYGVKD. This CDR3 region has 14 residues. Losses at the gene ends were 8 bases for V and 4 bases for J; bases not matched to a gene: 8. The CDR3, as DNA: TGTGCCATCGCCCGGACAGGGAGTTCAGATACGCAGTATTTT. Protein sequence: CAIARTGSSDTQYF.

This rearrangement joins TRBV5-1 to TRBJ2-5; D not resolved. The germline gives CDR1 SGHRS, CDR2 YFSETQ. This CDR3 has 13 amino acids. Trimming took 0 bases from V and 11 from J, leaving 14 bases between them. This CDR3 reads CASSLANGAEQYF. CDR3 DNA: TGCGCCAGCAGCTTGGCCAACGGTGCTGAGCAGTACTTC.

V gene TRBV27 combines with J gene TRBJ2-5; 14 bases are a match to TRBD2. The trim removed 5 bases at V and 5 bases at J, leaving 13 bases unmatched. CDR3 length equals 18 residues. Germline values: CDR1 MNHEY, CDR2 SMNVEV (reference sequence). CDR3 DNA: TGTGCCAGCAGTCCGGGACTAGCGGGGGTATCGAAACAGGAGACCCAGTACTTC. Its translation is CASSPGLAGVSKQETQYF.

The chain combines TRBV10-3 with TRBJ2-3, with 9 bases lining up with TRBD2. The CDR3 loop spans 13 amino acids. Germline assignment: CDR1 ENHRY and CDR2 SYGVKD. The junction had 2 bases not matched to a gene; V was cut back by 8 bases and J by 2 bases. CDR3 nucleotide sequence: TGTGCCATCGGGACTAGCAACACAGATACGCAGTATTTT. Translation gives CAIGTSNTDTQYF.

V is TRBV7-2 and J is TRBJ2-1; D is undetermined. The CDR3 sequence is 13 residues long. Trimming took 4 bases from V and 4 from J, leaving 8 bases between them. Germline assignment: CDR1 SGHTA and CDR2 FQGNSA. This chain's CDR3 is CASSCGQYNEQFF. The DNA of the CDR3 is TGTGCCAGCAGCTGCGGCCAGTACAATGAGCAGTTCTTC.